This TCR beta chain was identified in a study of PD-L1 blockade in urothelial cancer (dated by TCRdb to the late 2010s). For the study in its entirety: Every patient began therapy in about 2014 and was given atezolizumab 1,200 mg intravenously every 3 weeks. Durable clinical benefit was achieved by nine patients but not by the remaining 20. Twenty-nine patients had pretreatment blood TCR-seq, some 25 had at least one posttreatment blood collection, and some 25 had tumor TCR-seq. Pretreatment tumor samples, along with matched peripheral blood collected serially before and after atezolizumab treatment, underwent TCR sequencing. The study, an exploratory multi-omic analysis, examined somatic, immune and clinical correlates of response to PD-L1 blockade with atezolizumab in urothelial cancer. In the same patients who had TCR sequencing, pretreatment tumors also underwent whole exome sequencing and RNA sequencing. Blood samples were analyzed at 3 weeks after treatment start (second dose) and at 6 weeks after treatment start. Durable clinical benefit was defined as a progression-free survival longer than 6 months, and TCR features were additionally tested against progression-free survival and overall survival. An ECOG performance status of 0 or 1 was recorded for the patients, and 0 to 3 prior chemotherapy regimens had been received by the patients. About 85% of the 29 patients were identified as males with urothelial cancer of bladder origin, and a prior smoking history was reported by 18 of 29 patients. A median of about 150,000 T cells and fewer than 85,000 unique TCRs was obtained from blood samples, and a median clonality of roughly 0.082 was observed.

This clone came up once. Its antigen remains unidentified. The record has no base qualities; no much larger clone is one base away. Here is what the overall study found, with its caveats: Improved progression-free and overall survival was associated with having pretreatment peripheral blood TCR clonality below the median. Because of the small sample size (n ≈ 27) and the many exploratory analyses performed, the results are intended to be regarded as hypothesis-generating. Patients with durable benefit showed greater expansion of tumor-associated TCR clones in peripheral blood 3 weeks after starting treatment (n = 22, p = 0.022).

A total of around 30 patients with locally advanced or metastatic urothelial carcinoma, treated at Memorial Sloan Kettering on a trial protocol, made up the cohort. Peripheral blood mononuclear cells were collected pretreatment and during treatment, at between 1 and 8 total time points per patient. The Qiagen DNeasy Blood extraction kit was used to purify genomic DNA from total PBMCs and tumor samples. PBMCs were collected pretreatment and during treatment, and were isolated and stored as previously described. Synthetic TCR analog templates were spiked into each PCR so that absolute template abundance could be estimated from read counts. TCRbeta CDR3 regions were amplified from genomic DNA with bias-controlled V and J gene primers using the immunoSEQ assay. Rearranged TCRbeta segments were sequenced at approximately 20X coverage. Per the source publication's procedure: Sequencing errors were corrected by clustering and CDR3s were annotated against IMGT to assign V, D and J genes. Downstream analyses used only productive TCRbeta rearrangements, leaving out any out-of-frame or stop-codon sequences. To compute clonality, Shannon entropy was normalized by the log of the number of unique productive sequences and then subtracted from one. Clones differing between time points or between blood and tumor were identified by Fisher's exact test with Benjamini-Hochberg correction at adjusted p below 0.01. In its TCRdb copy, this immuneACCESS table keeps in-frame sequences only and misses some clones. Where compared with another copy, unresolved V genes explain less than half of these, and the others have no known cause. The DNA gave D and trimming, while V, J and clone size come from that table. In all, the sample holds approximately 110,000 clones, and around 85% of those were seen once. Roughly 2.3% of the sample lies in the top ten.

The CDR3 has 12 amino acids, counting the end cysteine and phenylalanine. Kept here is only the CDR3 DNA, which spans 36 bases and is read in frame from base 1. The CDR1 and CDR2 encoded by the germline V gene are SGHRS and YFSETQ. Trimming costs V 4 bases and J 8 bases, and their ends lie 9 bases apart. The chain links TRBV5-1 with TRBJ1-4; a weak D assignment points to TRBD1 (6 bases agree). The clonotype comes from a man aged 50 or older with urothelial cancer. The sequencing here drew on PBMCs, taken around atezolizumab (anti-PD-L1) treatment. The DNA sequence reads TGCGCCAGCAGCGAGGGGACAGAAAAACTGTTTTTT. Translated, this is CASSEGTEKLFF. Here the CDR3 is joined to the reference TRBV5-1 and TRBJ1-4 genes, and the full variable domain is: KAGVTQTPRYLIKTRGQQVTLSCSPISGHRSVSWYQQTPGQGLQFLFEYFSETQRNKGNFPGRFSGRQFSNSRSEMNVSTLELGDSALYLCASSEGTEKLFFGSGTQLSVL.